This T cell receptor beta chain was identified in a study of cytomegalovirus exposure and HLA in healthy donors. Study-wide results and caveats: Immune exposure information comprised only CMV serostatus. A few V segments could not be told apart, such as TRBV6-2 and TRBV6-3, and were left out. CMV antigen specificity of a few CMV-associated chains was confirmed in vitro.

Researchers ran the PCR with 60 Vbeta and 13 Jbeta primers. Clones were read by immunoSEQ multiplex PCR, and TCRdb kept only the in-frame ones, dropping some. The sample has about 130,000 clones; about two thirds are singletons. As regards this clone: Its antigen is still unknown.

Germline V lookup: CDR1 SGHVS, CDR2 FQNEAQ. The CDR3 length is 13 residues. The junction had 5 bases not matched to a gene; V was cut back by 5 bases and J by 7 bases. Sequencing input: PBMCs. The chain uses TRBV7-8 and TRBJ2-7; the match to TRBD1 covers 10 bases. The clonotype was recovered from a woman aged 60-75 years in good health and CMV-seropositive. The CDR3 nucleotides read TGTGCCAGCAGCCAGGACAGGGGGGAAGAGCAGTACTTC. Amino acids: CASSQDRGEEQYF.